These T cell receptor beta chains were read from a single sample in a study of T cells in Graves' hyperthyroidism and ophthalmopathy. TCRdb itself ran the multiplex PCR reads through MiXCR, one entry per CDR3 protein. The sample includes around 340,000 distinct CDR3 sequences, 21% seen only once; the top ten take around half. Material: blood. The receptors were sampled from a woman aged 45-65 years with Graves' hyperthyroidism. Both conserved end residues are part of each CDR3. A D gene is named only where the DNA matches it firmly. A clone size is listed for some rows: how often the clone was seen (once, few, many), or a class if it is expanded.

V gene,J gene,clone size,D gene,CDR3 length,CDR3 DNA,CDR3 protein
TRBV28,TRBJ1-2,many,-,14,TGTGCCAGCAGCCAAACAGTGGGGCTCTATGGCTACACCTTC,CASSQTVGLYGYTF
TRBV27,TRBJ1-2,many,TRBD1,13,TGTGCCAGCAGCCCCGGGACAGGGGATGGCTACACCTTC,CASSPGTGDGYTF
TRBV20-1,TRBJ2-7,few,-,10,TGCAGTGTGGCAGACTACGAGCAGTACTTC,CSVADYEQYF
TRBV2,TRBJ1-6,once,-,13,TGTGCCAGCATCGGCAGCAGAGATTCACCCCTCCACTTT,CASIGSRDSPLHF
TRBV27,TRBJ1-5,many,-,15,TGTGCCAGCAGTGAGTTGAGGGGCCTCAATCAGCCCCAGCATTTT,CASSELRGLNQPQHF
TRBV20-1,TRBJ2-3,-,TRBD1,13,TGCAGTTGGACAGGAGAAAGGACAGATACGCAGTATTTT,CSWTGERTDTQYF
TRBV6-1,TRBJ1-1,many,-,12,TGTGCCAGCCACAAAGAGATCACTGAAGCTTTCTTT,CASHKEITEAFF
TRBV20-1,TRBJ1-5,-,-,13,TGCAGTGCTAGAGCAGGGCCCGATCAGCCCCAGCATTTT,CSARAGPDQPQHF
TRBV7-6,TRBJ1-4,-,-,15,TGTGCCAGCAGCTCCAGTATCACAACTAATGAAAAACTGTTTTTT,CASSSSITTNEKLFF
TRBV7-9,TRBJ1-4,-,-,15,TGTGCCAGCAGTCAGGTCACCGGGGTGGAGGAAAAACTGTTTTTT,CASSQVTGVEEKLFF
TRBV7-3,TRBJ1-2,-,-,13,TGTGCCAGCAGCTTAGAACAGAACTATGGCTACACCTTC,CASSLEQNYGYTF
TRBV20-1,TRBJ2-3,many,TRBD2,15,TGCAGTGCTACGGGACTAGCGGGAGGGCCAGATACGCAGTATTTT,CSATGLAGGPDTQYF
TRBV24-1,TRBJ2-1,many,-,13,TGTGCCACCCGGGGCGGGGAGTACAATGAGCAGTTCTTC,CATRGGEYNEQFF
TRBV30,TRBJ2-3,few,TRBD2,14,TGTGCCCGAGGGACGGGGGGGCTTGCAGATACGCAGTATTTT,CARGTGGLADTQYF
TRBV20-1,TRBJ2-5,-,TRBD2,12,TGCAGTGCTACCGGGGGGGCGGAGACCCAGTACTTC,CSATGGAETQYF